What follows is one TCR beta chain and its context. The antigen remains unidentified. Before sequencing, viral peptide pools were used by the ViraFEST assay to expand antigen-specific CD4+ T cells. CD4+ T cells were isolated after roughly nine days of culture. Every participant took two doses of the BNT162b2 or mRNA-1273 vaccine. IL-2 at roughly 9.7 IU/ml and peptides at 8 to 10 ug/ml were added to cultured PBMC, fewer than 2.5 million per well. This specimen comes from a study of vaccination effects on CD4 cells after COVID-19. The wider study: Post-vaccine sampling occurred a median 72 days after the second dose.

Germline trimming cut 7 bases from V and 7 bases from J; bases unmatched to any gene: 6. The CDR3 runs 13 residues. CDR1 and CDR2 from the germline V gene are MNHEY and SVGAGI. The method was immunoSEQ multiplex PCR; TCRdb's version includes in-frame clones alone and lacks a portion of them. The table shows tens of thousands of clones, with 60% to 75% occurring only once. The sample in question was CD4+ T cells from PBMCs cultured with HCoV-NL63 spike peptides, obtained after COVID-19 vaccination. The rearrangement links TRBV6-5 to TRBJ2-1, with TRBD1 matching 8 bases. This clonotype originated in a human donor who received a COVID-19 vaccine. This CDR3 is CASKQGGRNEQFF. In DNA form, the CDR3 reads TGTGCCAGCAAACAGGGGGGAAGGAATGAGCAGTTCTTC.